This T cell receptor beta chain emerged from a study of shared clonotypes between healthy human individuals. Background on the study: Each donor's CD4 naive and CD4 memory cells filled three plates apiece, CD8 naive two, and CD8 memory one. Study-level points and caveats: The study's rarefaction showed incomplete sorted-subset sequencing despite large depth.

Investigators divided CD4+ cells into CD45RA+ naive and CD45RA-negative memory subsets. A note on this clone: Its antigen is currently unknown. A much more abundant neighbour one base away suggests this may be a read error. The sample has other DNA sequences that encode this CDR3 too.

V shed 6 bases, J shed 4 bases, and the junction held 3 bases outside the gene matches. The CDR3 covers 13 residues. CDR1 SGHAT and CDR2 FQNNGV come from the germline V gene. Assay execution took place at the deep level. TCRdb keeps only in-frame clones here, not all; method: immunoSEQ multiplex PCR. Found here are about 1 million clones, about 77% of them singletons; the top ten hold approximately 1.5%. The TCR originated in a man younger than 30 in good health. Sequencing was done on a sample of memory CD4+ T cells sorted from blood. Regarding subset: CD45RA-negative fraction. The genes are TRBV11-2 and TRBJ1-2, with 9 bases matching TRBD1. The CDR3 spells CASSPDRGYGYTF. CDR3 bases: TGTGCCAGCAGTCCGGACAGGGGCTATGGCTACACCTTC.